Listed below are T cell receptor beta chains from one sample, sequenced in a study of blood T cell repertoires in COVID-19. TCRdb's table, derived via immunoSEQ multiplex PCR, lists solely in-frame clones and lacks some. The sample lists 40,000 to 45,000 clones, roughly nine tenths occurring once. The sample consisted of peripheral blood. The receptors originated from a man over 45 with active COVID-19. The CDR3 runs from the conserved cysteine through the conserved F or W. Fields, in order: clone size, V gene, J gene, D gene, CDR3 DNA, CDR3 protein. D genes are given only for firm matches. Clone size appears in some rows only: once, few, many, or a class for an expanded clone.

>-|TRBV3-1/TRBV3-2|TRBJ1-2|TRBD1
TGTGCCAGCAGCCAAGAGGGACAGGGGGGTAGTGGCTACACCTTC
CASSQEGQGGSGYTF
>-|TRBV13|TRBJ2-2|-
TGTGCCAGCAGCTTAGGGACACCTAACACCGGGGAGCTGTTTTTT
CASSLGTPNTGELFF
>once|TRBV5-8|TRBJ2-7|TRBD2
TGTGCCAGCAGCTGGGGATCGGGAGGGCAGCCCGATTACGAGCAGTACTTC
CASSWGSGGQPDYEQYF
>-|TRBV11-3|TRBJ2-1|TRBD2
TGTGCCAGCAACGCGCTAGCGGATTACAATGAGCAGTTCTTC
CASNALADYNEQFF
>-|TRBV5-1|TRBJ2-1|-
TGCGCCAGCAGCTTGGTGGGGGGAGAAGGTGAGCAGTTCTTC
CASSLVGGEGEQFF
>-|TRBV6-6|TRBJ2-5|TRBD2
TGTGCCAGCAGCACCGCCCGAGGACTAGCGGGAGGGGGGTACCAAGAGACCCAGTACTTC
CASSTARGLAGGGYQETQYF
>-|TRBV29-1|TRBJ2-5|TRBD1
TGCAGCGTTCGAACAGGGGGCCCGGCGGAGACCCAGTACTTC
CSVRTGGPAETQYF
>-|TRBV18|TRBJ2-7|TRBD2
TGTGCCAGCTCACCACCTAGTTCAGGGAGAGCGGGAGAAAAGAACGAGCAGTACTTC
CASSPPSSGRAGEKNEQYF
>-|TRBV10-1|TRBJ1-1|TRBD1
TGCGCCAGCAGTGAGTCCGCAGGGGGCAAGACTGAAGCTTTCTTT
CASSESAGGKTEAFF
>-|TRBV28|TRBJ2-1|-
TGTGCCAGCAGTTCGGGAGCGTTCGACAATGAGCAGTTCTTC
CASSSGAFDNEQFF
>-|TRBV19|TRBJ2-3|TRBD2
TGTGCCAGTAGTACGTCACTAGCGGGAGGGCCTCGCACAGATACGCAGTATTTT
CASSTSLAGGPRTDTQYF
>-|TRBV5-6|TRBJ1-2|TRBD1
TGTGCCAGCAGCTTTGAGGACAGGGGGCAGGGCTACACCTTC
CASSFEDRGQGYTF
>-|TRBV6-5|TRBJ1-4|-
TGTGCCAGCAGGCGGGGGACGGAGAATGAAAAACTGTTTTTT
CASRRGTENEKLFF
>-|TRBV28|TRBJ1-2|-
TGTGCCAGCAGTTCTCCGACCCAACCCGGGAACTATGGCTACACCTTC
CASSSPTQPGNYGYTF
>-|TRBV29-1|TRBJ2-7|TRBD2
TGCAGCGTTGAAGAACCCCTAGCGGGAGTTCGTGGTGAGCAGTACTTC
CSVEEPLAGVRGEQYF
>-|TRBV3-1/TRBV3-2|TRBJ2-1|TRBD2
TGTGCCAGCAGCCAAAGCGCCAGAAGGGGACTAGGGTACAATGAGCAGTTCTTC
CASSQSARRGLGYNEQFF
>-|TRBV11-3|TRBJ2-2|TRBD2
TGTGCCAGCAGCCTGGGACTAGCGGACACCGGGGAGCTGTTTTTT
CASSLGLADTGELFF
>-|TRBV9|TRBJ2-5|-
TGTGCCAGCAGCGTAGGCCGGAGTTCGGGCCAAGAGACCCAGTACTTC
CASSVGRSSGQETQYF
>-|TRBV4-1|TRBJ1-1|-
TGCGCCAGCAGCCAAGATTTTGGGGGGGCTTTCTTT
CASSQDFGGAFF
>-|TRBV18|TRBJ1-2|-
TGTGCCAGCGCAAACGCCGACAGACCCTATGGCTACACCTTC
CASANADRPYGYTF
>-|TRBV24-1|TRBJ1-3|-
TGTGCCACCAGTGCCCCGGACAGAAACACCATATATTTT
CATSAPDRNTIYF
>-|TRBV5-1|TRBJ2-3|-
TGCGCCAGCAGCGTAGGGGCAGCCACAGATACGCAGTATTTT
CASSVGAATDTQYF
>-|TRBV5-1|TRBJ2-2|-
TGCGCCAGCAGCTTGGCCAACAGGGTGGCCGGGGAGCTGTTTTTT
CASSLANRVAGELFF
>once|TRBV2|TRBJ2-7|TRBD1
TGTGCCAGCAGAGGGCCGGGACAGGACCCCTACGAGCAGTACTTC
CASRGPGQDPYEQYF
>-|TRBV5-6|TRBJ2-1|TRBD1
TGTGCCAGCAGCTTGTTGACAGGGAGCGGAGGTTGGGCGGGCGCTGAGCAGTTCTTC
CASSLLTGSGGWAGAEQFF
>once|TRBV10-3|TRBJ2-7|-
TGTGCCACCCTAAGTGGAGTAACCTACGAGCAGTACTTC
CATLSGVTYEQYF
>-|TRBV5-4|TRBJ1-4|TRBD1
TGTGCCAGCAGCTCCTACGGACAGGAACTGTTTTTT
CASSSYGQELFF
>once|TRBV6-5|TRBJ2-4|-
TGTGCCAGCAGCAAAAGAGGGCAAAACATTCAGTACTTC
CASSKRGQNIQYF
>-|TRBV27|TRBJ2-3|-
TGTGCCAGCAGTTTAGGAACAGGTCACACAGATACGCAGTATTTT
CASSLGTGHTDTQYF
>-|TRBV7-2|TRBJ2-2|-
TGTGCCAGCCTGAGCGGGCCGAACACCGGGGAGCTGTTTTTT
CASLSGPNTGELFF
>-|TRBV28|TRBJ1-5|-
TGTGCCAGCAGCACCCAGGGACTTGGGAACCTCCGATATAGCAATCAGCCCCAGCATTTT
CASSTQGLGNLRYSNQPQHF
>-|TRBV3-1/TRBV3-2|TRBJ2-7|-
TGTGCCAGCAGCCAAGAAACGAACAGCTACGAGCAGTACTTC
CASSQETNSYEQYF
>once|TRBV10-3|TRBJ2-7|TRBD2
TGTGCCATCAGTGAGGTCCAGCGGGACCCTCTCTACGAGCAGTACTTC
CAISEVQRDPLYEQYF
>-|TRBV29-1|TRBJ2-3|TRBD2
TGCAGCGTCGCATCACTAGAGAGCGGGAGAGATACGCAGTATTTT
CSVASLESGRDTQYF
>-|TRBV7-9|TRBJ2-1|TRBD2
TGTGCCAGCAGCCAGACTAGCGGGATTTACAATGAGCAGTTCTTC
CASSQTSGIYNEQFF
>-|TRBV5-6|TRBJ1-2|-
TGTGCCAGCAGCGCATCCGGGAAAGGGACCTTC
CASSASGKGTF
>-|TRBV18|TRBJ2-7|TRBD1
TGTGCCAGCTCACGGGGGACAGGCTACGAGCAGTACTTC
CASSRGTGYEQYF
>-|TRBV3-1/TRBV3-2|TRBJ2-3|TRBD2
TGTGCCAGCAGCCAAGTTTATAGCGGGAGTTCGCGGGATACGCAGTATTTT
CASSQVYSGSSRDTQYF
>-|TRBV4-1|TRBJ2-2|-
TGCGCCAGCAGCCAAGTGGGAGCGGTTCTTGGGGGGTCTATCGCGAACACCGGGGAGCTGTTTTTT
CASSQVGAVLGGSIANTGELFF
>-|TRBV6-5|TRBJ2-7|-
TGTGCCAGCAGGAGCGTGGACACCTTTCACGAGCAGTACTTC
CASRSVDTFHEQYF
>-|TRBV11-2|TRBJ2-3|TRBD2
TGTGCCAGCAGCTTAGTAGCGGGAGGGCCAATTGCGCAGTATTTT
CASSLVAGGPIAQYF
>-|TRBV5-1|TRBJ2-5|TRBD2
TGCGCCAGCAGCGCTTTCCCGGGACTAGCGGGAAGTGAGGAGACCCAGTACTTC
CASSAFPGLAGSEETQYF
>-|TRBV9|TRBJ2-3|-
TGTGCCAGCAGCGGGAGCACTACAGATACGCAGTATTTT
CASSGSTTDTQYF
>-|TRBV5-4|TRBJ2-7|-
TGTGCCAGCAGCCCAGGGGCAAGGAGCGTCTACGAGCAGTACTTC
CASSPGARSVYEQYF
>-|TRBV5-1|TRBJ1-1|-
TGCGCCAGCAGCCGACAGGAGAACACTGAAGCTTTCTTT
CASSRQENTEAFF
>few|TRBV27|TRBJ1-5|-
TGTGCCAGCAGTTTAGGGCCTCAGGGGTTGCAGCCCCAGCATTTT
CASSLGPQGLQPQHF
>-|TRBV7-3|TRBJ2-1|TRBD1
TGTGCCAGCAGCAGCGGGACAGGGGCGAATGAGCAGTTCTTC
CASSSGTGANEQFF
>-|TRBV28|TRBJ2-3|-
TGTGCCAGCAGTCCGCCTTTTAGGGTCGGGAACACAGATACGCAGTATTTT
CASSPPFRVGNTDTQYF
>-|TRBV5-1|TRBJ2-3|TRBD1
TGCGCCAGCACCCGGGACAGGGGTAGCACAGATACGCAGTATTTT
CASTRDRGSTDTQYF
>-|TRBV11-2|TRBJ2-6|TRBD2
TGTGCCAGCAGCTTTGGACTAGCGGGAGCTGGGGCCAACGTCCTGACTTTC
CASSFGLAGAGANVLTF
>-|TRBV6-6|TRBJ2-6|-
TGTGCCAGCCGCACCGAACAGGCTGGGGCCAACGTCCTGACTTTC
CASRTEQAGANVLTF